The 27 T cell receptor beta chains below all came from one sample that was sequenced in a study of T cells in localized non-small cell lung cancer (TCRdb year 2020). Library creation used the immunoSEQ multiplex PCR assay. This is the immuneACCESS table as TCRdb keeps it, with only in-frame sequences that have V and J called. A part of the clones is gone; compared with another copy, unresolved V genes explain less than half, and the rest is unexplained. For this sample there are 15,000 to 25,000 clones; around nine tenths appear just once. The top ten clonotypes cover less than 5% of the sample. The sample was peripheral blood, taken before any cancer treatment. Receptors were obtained from a male donor older than 55 with stage I squamous cell lung carcinoma.

The gene calls are TRBV6-5 and TRBJ2-5; 12 bases align to TRBD1. The CDR3 runs 16 residues. In germline, CDR1 is MNHEY, CDR2 SVGAGI. The ends lost 2 bases at V and 3 bases at J; junction bases unmatched: 4. The CDR3 protein is CASSYPGTGGEETQYF. In DNA, the CDR3 is TGTGCCAGCAGTTACCCCGGGACAGGGGGCGAAGAGACCCAGTACTTC.

This clone came up once. V gene TRBV7-9 combines with J gene TRBJ2-5; a possible D gene is TRBD1 (6 bases). With the DNA end fitting TRBJ2-7 better, the J assignment may be wrong. The CDR3 loop spans 14 amino acids. CDR1 is SEHNR, CDR2 FQNEAQ, per germline (reference sequence). Here the CDR3 DNA reads TGTGCCAGCAGCTTGAGACAGGCGGAGGACGAGCAGTACTTC. It specifies CASSLRQAEDEQYF.

The chain recombines TRBV2 with TRBJ2-2; tentatively, D is TRBD2 (5 bases). CDR1 and CDR2 from the germline V gene are SNHLY and FYNNEI. Trimming removed 3 bases from V and 0 bases from J, with 8 bases in between. There are 15 residues in the CDR3. CDR3 sequence reads: CASSDIGANTGELFF. DNA for the CDR3: TGTGCCAGCAGTGACATCGGGGCGAACACCGGGGAGCTGTTTTTT. The variable domain in full, with the rest retrieved from reference TRBV2 and TRBJ2-2, is EPEVTQTPSHQVTQMGQEVILRCVPISNHLYFYWYRQILGQKVEFLVSFYNNEISEKSEIFDDQFSVERPDGSNFTLKIRSTKLEDSAMYFCASSDIGANTGELFFGEGSRLTVL.

The rearrangement joins TRBV9 to TRBJ2-5; a possible D gene is TRBD2 (6 bases). There are 15 residues in the CDR3. Trimming stripped 0 bases from V and 1 base from J, with 10 bases between. Per germline, CDR1 SGDLS and CDR2 YYNGEE. The CDR3 DNA is TGTGCCAGCAGCGTAGTAGCGGCTAGCCAAGAGACCCAGTACTTC. Translated: CASSVVAASQETQYF.

The rearrangement links TRBV19 to TRBJ2-1, with 8 bases aligning to TRBD2. CDR1 and CDR2 (germline): LNHDA, SQIVND (reference sequence). The CDR3 consists of 19 residues. The V and J ends lost 2 bases and 8 bases, in that order; junction bases with no gene match: 20. The CDR3 region is CASSIKTGSVFTSGDEQFF. The CDR3 coding sequence is TGTGCCAGTAGTATAAAGACAGGCTCTGTATTTACTAGCGGCGATGAGCAGTTCTTC.

This clone was recorded only once. The chain has TRBV5-4 and TRBJ2-2; no clear D gene. V lost 1 base to trimming and J lost 8 bases, with 9 bases between them. The CDR3 is made up of 13 amino acids. CDR1 is SGHNT and CDR2 is YYREEE in the germline V gene (reference sequence). As DNA, the CDR3 is TGTGCCAGCAGCTTGCCGTTGGTGGGGGAGCTGTTTTTT. This sequence encodes CASSLPLVGELFF.

This clone was recorded only once. The V call is TRBV7-9, the J call TRBJ1-1, with D possibly being TRBD1 (6 bases). CDR1 and CDR2 (germline): SEHNR, FQNEAQ (reference sequence). The CDR3 is 13 amino acids. V lost 6 bases to trimming and J lost 4 bases, with 12 bases between them. The chain's CDR3 is CASSLQGSTEAFF. The CDR3 nucleotides read TGTGCCAGCAGTCTTCAGGGGAGCACTGAAGCTTTCTTT. The complete variable domain, with remaining parts taken from reference TRBV7-9 and TRBJ1-1, reads DTGVSQNPRHKITKRGQNVTFRCDPISEHNRLYWYRQTLGQGPEFLTYFQNEAQLEKSRLLSDRFSAERPKGSFSTLEIQRTEQGDSAMYLCASSLQGSTEAFFGQGTRLTVV.

This sequence joins TRBV9 and TRBJ2-3; 8 bases fit TRBD2. The CDR3 length is 21 residues. Germline V gene sequence: CDR1 SGDLS, CDR2 YYNGEE. Germline trimming cut 0 bases from V and 0 bases from J; bases unmatched to any gene: 18. This chain's CDR3 is CASSVAAGVSGIPTSTDTQYF. In nucleotides, the CDR3 is TGTGCCAGCAGCGTAGCGGCGGGGGTTAGCGGGATACCGACTAGCACAGATACGCAGTATTTT.

This chain joins TRBV5-4 and TRBJ2-3, with 16 positions matching TRBD2. The CDR3 has 19 residues. CDR1 is SGHNT, CDR2 YYREEE, per germline (reference sequence). With 4 bases clipped from V and 3 bases from J, the junction kept 11 bases outside the gene matches. DNA for the CDR3: TGTGCCAGCAGCCCACCGGGACTAGCGGGAGGGCCGGGTACAGATACGCAGTATTTT. Translating it yields CASSPPGLAGGPGTDTQYF.

The gene calls are TRBV2 and TRBJ2-3; D is uncertain. Germline V gene sequence: CDR1 SNHLY, CDR2 FYNNEI. The CDR3 runs 13 residues. The V and J ends lost 3 bases and 6 bases respectively, with 10 bases between them. This CDR3 reads CASSDRSGDTQYF. CDR3 DNA sequence: TGTGCCAGCAGTGACAGGTCCGGGGATACGCAGTATTTT.

The chain couples TRBV11-1 to TRBJ2-1; weak D call: TRBD1 (6 bases). Germline loops: CDR1 SGHAT, CDR2 FQDESV (reference sequence). Trimming removed 2 bases at V and 5 bases at J, with 13 bases between. There are 15 residues in the CDR3. The CDR3 loop is CASSLSSPGDNEQFF. As DNA, the CDR3 is TGTGCCAGCAGCTTAAGCTCGCCAGGGGACAATGAGCAGTTCTTC.

This clone has a handful of counts. The chain couples TRBV7-8 to TRBJ2-7, with 8 nucleotides matching TRBD2. The germline V gene encodes CDR1 SGHVS and CDR2 FQNEAQ. Germline trimming cut 1 base from V and 7 bases from J; bases unmatched to any gene: 9. This CDR3 has 15 residues. The CDR3 DNA reads as TGTGCCAGCAGCTTAGGGCGGGAGGTGCATCGGGAGCAGTACTTC. Protein sequence: CASSLGREVHREQYF.

The V call is TRBV9, the J call TRBJ2-7; D call uncertain. The germline gives CDR1 SGDLS, CDR2 YYNGEE. Trimming left V 0 bases short and J 4 bases short, with 11 bases between. The CDR3 runs 14 residues. The CDR3 coding sequence is TGTGCCAGCAGCGTAGGGGCAGAAATTTACGAGCAGTACTTC. This gives the protein CASSVGAEIYEQYF.

The chain joins TRBV11-2 to TRBJ2-3; a possible D gene is TRBD2 (5 bases). The germline V gene encodes CDR1 SGHAT and CDR2 FQNNGV. Trimming pared 1 base from V and 3 bases from J, leaving 5 bases between. CDR3 length: 13 amino acids. The CDR3 coding sequence is TGTGCCAGCAGCTTAGCGGGAACAGATACGCAGTATTTT. Its translation is CASSLAGTDTQYF.

The rearrangement links TRBV6-1 to TRBJ2-1; either TRBD1 or TRBD2 may fit D (5 bases each). The CDR3 spans 12 residues. Trimming cost V 1 base and J 15 bases, with 13 bases left between them. Germline V gene sequence: CDR1 MNHNS, CDR2 SASEGT. The DNA of the CDR3 is TGTGCCAGCAGTGAAGGGGACCCCGGCCGGTTCTTC. Protein sequence: CASSEGDPGRFF.

The chain employs TRBV19 and TRBJ2-3; D is unresolved. With 4 bases removed from V and 0 bases from J, the gap between germline ends came to 11 bases. Per germline, CDR1 LNHDA and CDR2 SQIVND (reference sequence). The CDR3 runs to 15 residues. DNA for the CDR3: TGTGCCAGTAGTAAGGACGGGTCTAGCACAGATACGCAGTATTTT. Amino acids: CASSKDGSSTDTQYF.

V is TRBV7-8 and J is TRBJ2-3; D may match TRBD1 or TRBD2 (5 bases each). The length of the CDR3 is 13 residues. Germline-derived CDR1 and CDR2 are SGHVS and FQNEAQ. Trimming shortened V by 5 bases and J by 1 base, and 7 bases separated the two germline ends. This chain's CDR3 is CASSRDRTDTQYF. The DNA for the CDR3 is TGTGCCAGCAGCAGGGACCGCACAGATACGCAGTATTTT.

This chain uses TRBV5-6 with TRBJ2-2; unclear D gene. Germline CDR1 SGHDT, CDR2 YYEEEE. V dropped 2 bases and J dropped 2 bases, with 7 bases sitting between them. This CDR3 is 14 amino acids long. CDR3 nucleotides: TGTGCCAGCAGCTTTAACCCAAACACCGGGGAGCTGTTTTTT. Its protein product is CASSFNPNTGELFF.

V and J are TRBV19 and TRBJ1-4; D possibly corresponds to TRBD1 (5 bases). The CDR3 is made up of 14 amino acids. Looked up from germline, CDR1 is LNHDA and CDR2 is SQIVND (reference sequence). V lost 7 bases to trimming and J lost 7 bases, with 16 bases between them. CDR3 residues: CASTRPGRGEKLFF. The CDR3, as DNA: TGTGCCAGTACGCGGCCAGGGAGGGGTGAAAAACTGTTTTTT.

This clone was found a few times. The chain is built from TRBV12-5 and TRBJ2-5; 7 bases align to TRBD1. This CDR3 is built from 15 residues. The junction had 4 bases not matched to a gene; V was cut back by 2 bases and J by 1 base. Germline lookup yields CDR1 LGHNT and CDR2 FRNRAP. The CDR3 sequence: CASGLSQGVQETQYF. In DNA, the CDR3 is TGTGCTAGTGGTTTGTCGCAGGGGGTCCAAGAGACCCAGTACTTC.

The chain employs TRBV30 and TRBJ2-2; 8 nucleotides align to TRBD2. V lost 3 bases, J lost 5 bases, and 5 bases stayed unmatched. The germline CDR1 and CDR2 sequences are GTSNPN and SVGIG (reference sequence). The CDR3 runs 14 residues. CDR3 DNA: TGTGCCTGGAGCCCAGGACTAGCAACCGGGGAGCTGTTTTTT. This gives the protein CAWSPGLATGELFF. Together with reference TRBV30 and TRBJ2-2, the CDR3 gives the full variable domain: SQTIHQWPATLVQPVGSPLSLECTVEGTSNPNLYWYRQAAGRGLQLLFYSVGIGQISSEVPQNLSASRPQDRQFILSSKKLLLSDSGFYLCAWSPGLATGELFFGEGSRLTVL.

V and J are TRBV7-2 and TRBJ2-1, with D tentatively TRBD2 (7 bases). Germline-derived CDR1 and CDR2 are SGHTA and FQGNSA. This CDR3 region has 15 residues. The ends were cut back, 5 bases at V and 6 bases at J, with 17 bases in the middle. CDR3 DNA sequence: TGTGCCAGCAGCCCACTATCGGGGGGCTCCAATGAGCAGTTCTTC. Translation: CASSPLSGGSNEQFF.

This chain links TRBV4-1 with TRBJ2-1; D remains unclear. CDR1 and CDR2 from the germline V gene are MGHRA and YSYEKL. With 1 base removed from V and 8 bases from J, the gap between germline ends came to 12 bases. The CDR3 covers 14 residues. The CDR3 loop is CASSQGVAFDEQFF. In DNA form, the CDR3 reads TGCGCCAGCAGCCAAGGGGTGGCCTTCGATGAGCAGTTCTTC.

The chain recombines TRBV6-1 with TRBJ2-3, with TRBD1 matching over 11 bases. The germline V gene has CDR1 MNHNS and CDR2 SASEGT. The length of the CDR3 is 16 residues. The ends lost 2 bases at V and 3 bases at J; junction bases unmatched: 4. The CDR3 reads CASSEHGTGGTDTQYF. The CDR3 nucleotides are TGTGCCAGCAGTGAACACGGGACAGGGGGGACAGATACGCAGTATTTT.

The V gene is TRBV28, the J gene TRBJ2-1; 14 nucleotides align to TRBD2. The germline V gene has CDR1 MDHEN and CDR2 SYDVKM. CDR3 length equals 19 residues. The V and J ends lost 4 bases and 0 bases, in that order; junction bases with no gene match: 8. The CDR3 region has the DNA TGTGCCAGCAGTTCCTACGGGACTAGCGGGGGCCTCTCCTACAATGAGCAGTTCTTC. Amino acids: CASSSYGTSGGLSYNEQFF.

The J gene is TRBJ2-7, the V gene TRBV5-1; 9 nucleotides align to TRBD2. From germline, CDR1 is SGHRS and CDR2 YFSETQ. The junction had 10 bases not matched to a gene; V was cut back by 4 bases and J by 5 bases. The CDR3 length is 15 residues. CDR3 protein: CASSTNSGRDHEQYF. The CDR3 nucleotides are TGCGCCAGCAGCACAAATAGCGGGAGAGACCACGAGCAGTACTTC.

The V call is TRBV16, the J call TRBJ1-4; D remains unclear. The germline V gene has CDR1 KGHSY and CDR2 FQNENV. This CDR3 has 15 residues. V shed 4 bases and J shed 8 bases, with 17 bases lying between them. CDR3 protein: CASSLRAHPGEKLFF. CDR3 sequence (DNA): TGTGCCAGCAGCCTTAGGGCTCATCCGGGCGAAAAACTGTTTTTT.